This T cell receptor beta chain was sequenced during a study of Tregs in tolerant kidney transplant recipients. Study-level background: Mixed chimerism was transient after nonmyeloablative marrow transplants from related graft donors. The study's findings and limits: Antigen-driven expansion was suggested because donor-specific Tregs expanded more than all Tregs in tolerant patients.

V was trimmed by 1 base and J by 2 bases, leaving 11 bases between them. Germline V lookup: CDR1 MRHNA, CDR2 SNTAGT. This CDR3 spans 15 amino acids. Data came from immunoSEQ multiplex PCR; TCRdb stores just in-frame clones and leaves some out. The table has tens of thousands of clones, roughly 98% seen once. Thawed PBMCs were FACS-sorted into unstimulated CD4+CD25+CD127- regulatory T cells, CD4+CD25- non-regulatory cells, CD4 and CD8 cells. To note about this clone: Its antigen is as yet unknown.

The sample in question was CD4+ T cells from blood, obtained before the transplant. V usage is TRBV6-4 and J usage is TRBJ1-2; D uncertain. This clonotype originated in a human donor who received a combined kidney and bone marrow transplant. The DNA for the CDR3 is TGTGCCAGCAGTGACTGGGCAGGTAAAAACTATGGCTACACCTTC. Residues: CASSDWAGKNYGYTF.